This record looks at one TCR beta chain sequence and its context. The table came from immunoSEQ multiplex PCR; TCRdb's copy has only in-frame clones and leaves some out. The table has 300,000 or so clones, around 90% seen once; the top ten hold over 1%. The data are from a study of blood T cell repertoires in COVID-19. From germline, CDR1 is KGHSH and CDR2 LQKENI. CDR3 length equals 15 residues. V was cut by 3 bases and J by 0 bases, with 12 bases left in between. The sequence was obtained from a man aged 65 to 79 with acute or convalescent COVID-19. The J gene is TRBJ2-7, the V gene TRBV18; the D gene is possibly TRBD1 (5 bases). The sequenced sample consisted of peripheral blood. CDR3 bases: TGTGCCAGCTCACCTACAGGCGATCGCTCCTACGAGCAGTACTTC. It is translated as CASSPTGDRSYEQYF.